The 24 T cell receptor beta chains presented below share a single source sample, sequenced in a study of T cells after yellow fever vaccination. TCRdb re-called the 5' RACE reads through MiXCR, storing one row per CDR3 protein. The data hold 450,000 to 600,000 distinct CDR3 sequences, with roughly 12% observed a single time. Sequences were derived from PBMCs, sampled on the day of the yellow fever booster vaccination. Source of these receptors: a man under 40 who received the YFV17D yellow fever vaccine.

This sequence joins TRBV7-2 and TRBJ2-7; 9 bases map to TRBD2. This CDR3 contains 15 residues. The V gene's germline CDR1 is SGHTA and CDR2 FQGNSA. Trimming cost V 5 bases and J 3 bases; bases outside gene matches: 8. The CDR3: CASSPLAGPRYEQYF. The CDR3 DNA reads as TGTGCCAGCAGCCCGCTAGCGGGGCCCCGCTACGAGCAGTACTTC.

This chain joins TRBV3-1 and TRBJ2-2; D might be TRBD1 or TRBD2, each matching 5 bases. Trimming took off 3 bases at V and 6 bases at J, with 17 bases between the two ends. The CDR3 is 16 residues long. The V gene's germline CDR1 is LGHDT and CDR2 YNNKEL (reference sequence). DNA of the CDR3: TGTGCCAGCAGCCACCCAGGGACGTTTCGTTCCGGGGAGCTGTTTTTT. It is translated as CASSHPGTFRSGELFF.

This chain's CDR3 is CASSGASFKTNEQFF. The CDR3 DNA sequence: TGCGCCAGCAGCGGGGCCTCCTTCAAGACCAATGAGCAGTTCTTC. The chain carries TRBV5-1 and TRBJ2-1, with D maybe TRBD1 (5 bases). This CDR3 contains 15 residues. Trimming left V 4 bases short and J 6 bases short, with 17 bases between. In germline, CDR1 is SGHRS, CDR2 YFSETQ. The whole variable domain, remainder taken from reference TRBV5-1 and TRBJ2-1, is KAGVTQTPRYLIKTRGQQVTLSCSPISGHRSVSWYQQTPGQGLQFLFEYFSETQRNKGNFPGRFSGRQFSNSRSEMNVSTLELGDSALYLCASSGASFKTNEQFFGPGTRLTVL.

This clonotype has only a few counts. The chain combines TRBV19 with TRBJ2-1; TRBD2 agrees at 13 bases. V gave up 4 bases and J gave up 7 bases; unmatched junction bases: 7. CDR3 size: 16 residues. Germline CDR1 reads LNHDA; CDR2 reads SQIVND (reference sequence). CDR3 sequence reads: CASSNPRTSGRNEQFF. CDR3 nucleotides: TGTGCCAGTAGTAACCCCCGGACTAGCGGGAGAAATGAGCAGTTCTTC.

This clonotype turned up a few times. The rearrangement joins TRBV9 to TRBJ2-7, with D uncertain. This CDR3 has 14 residues. The V gene lost 2 bases and the J gene lost 3 bases, with 12 bases spanning the gap. The germline V gene encodes CDR1 SGDLS and CDR2 YYNGEE. The CDR3 protein is CASSVQPGLYEQYF. The CDR3, as DNA: TGTGCCAGCAGCGTCCAGCCAGGTCTCTACGAGCAGTACTTC.

This clonotype turned up a few times. V is TRBV4-3 and J is TRBJ2-7; D could derive from TRBD1 or TRBD2 (5 bases each). Germline-derived CDR1 and CDR2 are LGHNA and YSLEER. The CDR3 spans 14 residues. Trimming took off 4 bases at V and 2 bases at J, with 12 bases between the two ends. The CDR3: CASSPPRGTYEQYF. The CDR3 DNA follows: TGCGCCAGCAGCCCCCCCCGGGGCACCTACGAGCAGTACTTC.

The chain couples TRBV18 to TRBJ2-7; D gene ambiguous. Trimming left V 0 bases short and J 6 bases short, with 18 bases between. Germline loops: CDR1 KGHSH, CDR2 LQKENI. The length of the CDR3 is 16 residues. The CDR3 DNA follows: TGTGCCAGCTCACCACCGGCGTCCGGACCCCGTGGCGAGCAGTACTTC. It codes for CASSPPASGPRGEQYF.

The gene calls are TRBV12-3 or TRBV12-4 and TRBJ2-5; no definite D call. V was cut by 6 bases and J by 4 bases, with 18 bases left in between. The length of the CDR3 is 15 residues. The CDR3 region is CASRPPTWVGETQYF. CDR3 coding DNA: TGTGCCAGCAGGCCCCCCACTTGGGTAGGAGAGACCCAGTACTTC.

The chain combines TRBV6-5 with TRBJ2-7; 8 bases align to TRBD2. Trimming took 5 bases from V and 4 from J; bases not matched to a gene: 7. The CDR3 covers 14 residues. CDR1 MNHEY and CDR2 SVGAGI come from the germline V gene. The CDR3 bases are TGTGCCAGCAGTATACGGGAGGGCCGTTACGAGCAGTACTTC. Its protein product is CASSIREGRYEQYF.

V and J are TRBV29-1 and TRBJ2-1; D perhaps matches TRBD1 (6 bases). This CDR3 is built from 15 residues. V gave up 7 bases and J gave up 6 bases, with 22 bases separating them. The germline V gene encodes CDR1 SQVTM and CDR2 ANQGSEA. Written as DNA, the CDR3 is TGCAGCGGAGCACCCCTACAGGGTTCTGTCAATGAGCAGTTCTTC. Protein sequence: CSGAPLQGSVNEQFF.

This chain links TRBV7-9 with TRBJ2-1; unclear D gene. CDR3 length: 12 residues. Trimming shortened V by 4 bases and J by 7 bases, and 8 bases separated the two germline ends. Germline assignment: CDR1 SEHNR and CDR2 FQNEAQ (reference sequence). The CDR3 bases are TGTGCCAGCAGCTCGGTGGGAAATGAGCAGTTCTTC. The encoded protein is CASSSVGNEQFF. The variable domain in full, with the rest retrieved from reference TRBV7-9 and TRBJ2-1, is DTGVSQNPRHKITKRGQNVTFRCDPISEHNRLYWYRQTLGQGPEFLTYFQNEAQLEKSRLLSDRFSAERPKGSFSTLEIQRTEQGDSAMYLCASSSVGNEQFFGPGTRLTVL.

The chain is built from TRBV20-1 and TRBJ2-3; TRBD2 is a possible D gene (5 bases). The germline V gene encodes CDR1 DFQATT and CDR2 SNEGSKA (reference sequence). V dropped 2 bases and J dropped 1 base, with 16 bases sitting between them. There are 16 residues in the CDR3. The CDR3 sequence is CSARLLRARRTDTQYF. The CDR3 DNA reads as TGCAGTGCTAGACTTCTGAGGGCGCGCCGCACAGATACGCAGTATTTT.

The chain couples TRBV5-1 to TRBJ1-2; TRBD1 matches 7 bases. V lost 2 bases, J lost 0 bases, and 7 bases stayed unmatched. CDR1 SGHRS and CDR2 YFSETQ come from the germline V gene. The CDR3 is 16 amino acids. The CDR3 DNA follows: TGCGCCAGCAGCTTTGGACAGGTGACACCTAACTATGGCTACACCTTC. It yields the protein CASSFGQVTPNYGYTF. The full variable domain, in which reference TRBV5-1 and TRBJ1-2 provide the parts outside the CDR3, is KAGVTQTPRYLIKTRGQQVTLSCSPISGHRSVSWYQQTPGQGLQFLFEYFSETQRNKGNFPGRFSGRQFSNSRSEMNVSTLELGDSALYLCASSFGQVTPNYGYTFGSGTRLTVV.

V gene TRBV27 combines with J gene TRBJ1-2, with 8 bases aligning to TRBD1. The V gene end was trimmed by 8 bases and the J gene end by 8 bases; junction bases not matched to a gene: 10. The CDR3 totals 13 residues. Germline V gene data show CDR1 as MNHEY and CDR2 as SMNVEV (reference sequence). The CDR3 sequence: CASLPSGGRGYTF. The CDR3 DNA reads as TGTGCCAGCTTACCCTCAGGGGGCAGAGGCTACACCTTC.

This clonotype was picked up a small number of times. V usage is TRBV20-1 and J usage is TRBJ1-5; the D gene is possibly TRBD1 (5 bases). The CDR3 sequence is 14 residues long. The germline V gene encodes CDR1 DFQATT and CDR2 SNEGSKA (reference sequence). The CDR3 region is CSLRGQGYSQPQHF. Here the CDR3 DNA reads TGCAGCCTCCGGGGTCAGGGTTATAGCCAGCCCCAGCATTTT.

This clonotype came up a few times. The CDR3 DNA sequence: TGTGCCAGCAGTTGGTCTGACTACGAGCAGTACTTC. This codes for CASSWSDYEQYF. The chain is built from TRBV12-3 or TRBV12-4 and TRBJ2-7; the D is unclear. CDR3 size: 12 residues. Trimming left V 4 bases short and J 3 bases short, with 7 bases between.

The chain has TRBV20-1 and TRBJ1-4; 7 bases map to TRBD1. The CDR3 consists of 13 residues. V shed 0 bases, J shed 7 bases, and the junction held 2 bases outside the gene matches. From germline, CDR1 is DFQATT and CDR2 SNEGSKA (reference sequence). CDR3 protein: CSAREQGSEKLFF. CDR3 nucleotide sequence: TGCAGTGCTAGAGAACAGGGGAGTGAAAAACTGTTTTTT.

This clonotype has only a few counts. V and J are TRBV5-1 and TRBJ2-5; 7 bases are shared with TRBD2. The CDR3 contains 18 residues. Unmatched junction bases numbered 16, after V lost 4 bases and J lost 1 base. Germline CDR1 SGHRS, CDR2 YFSETQ. The CDR3 spells CASSQGWLAEQIQETQYF. DNA for the CDR3: TGCGCCAGCAGCCAGGGCTGGCTAGCGGAGCAAATCCAAGAGACCCAGTACTTC.

The rearrangement links TRBV5-1 to TRBJ2-1, with 7 bases fitting TRBD1. Per the germline V gene, CDR1 is SGHRS and CDR2 is YFSETQ. The trim removed 2 bases at V and 5 bases at J, leaving 10 bases unmatched. The CDR3 covers 16 residues. The CDR3 bases are TGCGCCAGCAGCTTATCCGGGACAGCCCTTGACAATGAGCAGTTCTTC. Translation: CASSLSGTALDNEQFF.

The sample holds a few counts of this clonotype. The chain links TRBV5-6 to TRBJ2-1; a possible D gene is TRBD1 (6 bases). V was clipped by 5 bases and J by 8 bases, with 17 bases between them. The CDR3 runs to 14 residues. Germline assignment: CDR1 SGHDT and CDR2 YYEEEE. The CDR3 sequence: CASSRAGTMDEQFF. The CDR3 coding sequence is TGTGCCAGCAGTCGAGCCGGGACAATGGATGAGCAGTTCTTC.

This chain connects TRBV20-1 to TRBJ1-5, with D unclear. The CDR3 spans 12 residues. V shed 6 bases and J shed 7 bases, with 13 bases lying between them. CDR1 is DFQATT and CDR2 is SNEGSKA in the germline V gene (reference sequence). The CDR3 bases are TGCAGTGCCAGGCAGGTAGGGCAGCCCCAGCATTTT. It codes for CSARQVGQPQHF.

CDR3: CASSPGRGALNTEAFF. The CDR3 DNA sequence: TGTGCCAGCAGCCCAGGGCGAGGCGCACTGAACACTGAAGCTTTCTTT. The chain uses TRBV7-9 and TRBJ1-1, with D possibly matching TRBD1 (5 bases). CDR1 and CDR2 from the germline V gene are SEHNR and FQNEAQ (reference sequence). Trimming cost V 5 bases and J 0 bases, with 16 bases left between them. The CDR3 is 16 amino acids.

The chain has TRBV21-1 and TRBJ2-7; TRBD1, as called in the table, went unchecked against the DNA. TRBV21-1 is classified as a pseudogene. This CDR3 comprises 16 residues. The CDR3 sequence is CASSTLRATVGGEQYF. The CDR3 DNA is TGTGCCAGCAGCACCTTAAGGGCTACCGTCGGGGGGGAGCAGTACTTC.

There are a few counts of this clonotype. The rearrangement joins TRBV6-5 to TRBJ1-6; no clear D. Germline V gene data show CDR1 as MNHEY and CDR2 as SVGAGI. CDR3 length: 14 residues. Trimming removed 4 bases from V and 8 bases from J, with 12 bases in between. The CDR3 region has the DNA TGTGCCAGCAGTTGGCCGGCGTCGGATTCACCCCTCCACTTT. It encodes CASSWPASDSPLHF.